The rows below give T cell receptor beta chains drawn from one sample of a study of cytomegalovirus exposure and HLA in healthy donors. Assay used: immunoSEQ multiplex PCR; TCRdb lists only in-frame clones, some missing. This sample's clone table lists more than 95,000 clones. Material: PBMCs. These receptors were collected from a man aged 25-45 years in good health and CMV-seronegative. CDR3s include the opening cysteine and the closing phenylalanine or tryptophan. The D gene is left open where the match is weak.

D: TRBD2; J: TRBJ2-7; V: TRBV29-1; CDR3: CGVETSGTLYEQYF; DNA: TGCGGCGTTGAGACTAGCGGGACTCTCTACGAGCAGTACTTC
D: TRBD2; J: TRBJ2-7; V: TRBV2; CDR3: CASRLGLASRETYEQYF; DNA: TGTGCCAGCAGGTTGGGACTAGCGTCTAGAGAAACCTACGAGCAGTACTTC
D: .; J: TRBJ1-1; V: TRBV7-8; CDR3: CASSSGGGHTEAFF; DNA: TGTGCCAGCAGCTCTGGGGGGGGGCACACTGAAGCTTTCTTT
D: .; J: TRBJ2-3; V: TRBV4-2; CDR3: CASSPRPAGASDTQYF; DNA: TGTGCCAGCAGCCCCCGTCCGGCGGGGGCGTCAGATACGCAGTATTTT
D: .; J: TRBJ1-2; V: TRBV6-6; CDR3: CASRTPRGDYGYTF; DNA: TGTGCCAGCAGAACACCGCGGGGAGACTATGGCTACACCTTC
D: .; J: TRBJ2-6; V: TRBV18; CDR3: CASSPNQGAGANVLTF; DNA: TGTGCCAGCTCACCAAACCAGGGTGCTGGGGCCAACGTCCTGACTTTC
D: TRBD1; J: TRBJ2-7; V: TRBV6-1; CDR3: CASSQGESYEQYF; DNA: TGTGCCAGCAGTCAGGGGGAATCATACGAGCAGTACTTC
D: TRBD1; J: TRBJ2-7; V: TRBV7-2; CDR3: CASSLDRGRGYGQYF; DNA: TGTGCCAGCAGCCTAGACAGGGGCAGAGGCTACGGGCAGTACTTC
D: .; J: TRBJ1-4; V: TRBV7-9; CDR3: CASSQVSPGEEKLFF; DNA: TGTGCCAGCAGCCAAGTATCGCCCGGAGAAGAAAAACTGTTTTTT
D: TRBD2; J: TRBJ2-7; V: TRBV5-5; CDR3: CASSIGGAGYYEQYF; DNA: TGTGCCAGCAGCATAGGCGGAGCGGGATACTACGAGCAGTACTTC
D: TRBD1; J: TRBJ2-7; V: TRBV7-9; CDR3: CASSPTGGLSYEQYF; DNA: TGTGCCAGCAGTCCGACAGGGGGGTTATCCTACGAGCAGTACTTC
D: .; J: TRBJ2-3; V: TRBV7-2; CDR3: CASSLNSADTQYF; DNA: TGTGCCAGCAGCTTAAATAGCGCAGATACGCAGTATTTT
D: TRBD1; J: TRBJ2-1; V: TRBV4-1; CDR3: CASSQTFTGTGNNEQFF; DNA: TGCGCCAGCAGCCAAACTTTTACCGGGACAGGGAACAATGAGCAGTTCTTC
D: TRBD2; J: TRBJ2-3; V: TRBV5-1; CDR3: CASSIGSRETGDTQYF; DNA: TGCGCCAGCAGCATCGGTTCGCGGGAGACGGGTGATACGCAGTATTTT
D: .; J: TRBJ2-5; V: TRBV11-2; CDR3: CASSLTSSWRAQETQYF; DNA: TGTGCCAGCAGCTTAACGTCGTCTTGGCGGGCCCAAGAGACCCAGTACTTC
D: .; J: TRBJ2-3; V: TRBV5-1; CDR3: CASSLQPGSGSDTQYF; DNA: TGCGCCAGCAGCTTACAACCTGGGTCAGGGTCGGATACGCAGTATTTT
D: .; J: TRBJ2-1; V: TRBV10-3; CDR3: CAISESSSRNEQFF; DNA: TGTGCCATCAGTGAGTCGTCCTCTAGAAATGAGCAGTTCTTC
D: TRBD1; J: TRBJ2-1; V: TRBV19; CDR3: CASSMGRGLRNEQFF; DNA: TGTGCCAGTAGTATGGGCAGGGGGCTGAGGAATGAGCAGTTCTTC
D: TRBD1; J: TRBJ1-2; V: TRBV19; CDR3: CASSIGTGDNYGYTF; DNA: TGTGCCAGTAGTATTGGGACAGGGGATAACTATGGCTACACCTTC
D: TRBD1; J: TRBJ1-6; V: TRBV19; CDR3: CASSTGGNSPLHF; DNA: TGTGCCAGTAGTACAGGGGGGAACTCACCCCTCCACTTT
D: TRBD2; J: TRBJ2-5; V: TRBV7-2; CDR3: CASSPRLAGYLAQYF; DNA: TGTGCCAGCAGCCCGCGCCTAGCGGGGTACCTGGCCCAGTACTTC
D: .; J: TRBJ1-1; V: TRBV4-3; CDR3: CASSQLQGAEAFF; DNA: TGCGCCAGCAGCCAACTACAGGGTGCTGAAGCTTTCTTT
D: TRBD2; J: TRBJ2-3; V: TRBV28; CDR3: CASSLTSGVSPYF; DNA: TGTGCCAGCAGTTTAACTAGCGGAGTTAGTCCGTATTTT
D: .; J: TRBJ1-5; V: TRBV30; CDR3: CAWSVSGRERNQPQHF; DNA: TGTGCCTGGAGTGTGTCGGGTCGAGAGCGCAATCAGCCCCAGCATTTT
D: .; J: TRBJ2-1; V: TRBV28; CDR3: CASDNSYNEQFF; DNA: TGTGCCAGCGACAACAGTTACAATGAGCAGTTCTTC
D: TRBD2; J: TRBJ2-7; V: TRBV28; CDR3: CASSPGRAAPYEQYF; DNA: TGTGCCAGCAGTCCCGGGAGGGCCGCACCCTACGAGCAGTACTTC